This entry lists 9 T cell receptor beta chains sequenced from one sample in a study of CD8 T cells in Susac syndrome. An input of 0.5 to 1 ug of RNA was subjected to reverse transcription using random hexamers. MiXCR, run by TCRdb on the immunoSEQ multiplex PCR reads, gives a single entry per CDR3 protein. Of around 160,000 distinct CDR3 sequences in the sample, approximately 96% were seen once. Sequencing was performed on CD4+ T cells from PBMCs. The receptor source for this set is a human donor in good health.

About this clonotype: Germline is not matched at one junction end, which may reflect a read error. V usage is TRBV30 and J usage is TRBJ2-1, with D tentatively TRBD1 (5 bases). CDR3 size: 11 residues. Germline loops: CDR1 GTSNPN, CDR2 SVGIG (reference sequence). The CDR3 is CAWGRALIVHF. The CDR3 DNA sequence: TGTGCCTGGGGCAGGGCCTTGATAGTACACTTC.

The chain employs TRBV23-1 and TRBJ2-1; unclear D gene. TRBV23-1 is flagged as an ORF with uncertain function. V shed 3 bases and J shed 7 bases, with 10 bases lying between them. The CDR3 length is 13 residues. CDR3 residues: CASSQGLGNEQFF. CDR3 DNA sequence: TGCGCCAGCAGTCAGGGGTTAGGAAATGAGCAGTTCTTC.

This chain links TRBV4-3 with TRBJ2-6, with unresolved D. There are 15 residues in the CDR3. The germline V gene has CDR1 LGHNA and CDR2 YSLEER. Trimming took 0 bases from V and 2 from J, leaving 5 bases between them. CDR3 DNA: TGCGCCAGCAGCCAAGACAGGACTGGGGCCAACGTCCTGACTTTC. It translates to CASSQDRTGANVLTF.

The chain links TRBV4-3 to TRBJ2-5; 10 bases align to TRBD1. Looked up from germline, CDR1 is LGHNA and CDR2 is YSLEER. The CDR3 has 16 amino acids. V gave up 5 bases and J gave up 8 bases; unmatched junction bases: 14. CDR3 sequence reads: CASSDRDRGGSNTQYF. In DNA form, the CDR3 reads TGCGCCAGCAGCGACCGGGACAGGGGAGGGTCTAACACCCAGTACTTC.

This clonotype has just a few counts. The chain links TRBV5-4 to TRBJ1-1; D gene ambiguous. The CDR3 length is 14 residues. Germline V lookup: CDR1 SGHNT, CDR2 YYREEE (reference sequence). The V gene lost 5 bases and the J gene lost 1 base, with 12 bases spanning the gap. CDR3 amino acids: CASSLDRENTEAFF. The CDR3 DNA reads TGTGCCAGCAGTCTCGACCGTGAGAACACTGAAGCTTTCTTT.

The chain employs TRBV12-3 or TRBV12-4 and TRBJ1-2; 8 bases are shared with TRBD1. The CDR3 sequence is 15 residues long. The junction had 12 bases not matched to a gene; V was cut back by 4 bases and J by 8 bases. This chain's CDR3 is CASSSPSGQADGYTF. DNA for the CDR3: TGTGCCAGCAGTTCCCCCTCGGGACAGGCCGACGGCTACACCTTC.

The chain uses TRBV5-1 and TRBJ1-5, with D perhaps matching TRBD1 (5 bases). This CDR3 has 15 residues. Germline loops: CDR1 SGHRS, CDR2 YFSETQ. The V gene lost 5 bases and the J gene lost 1 base, with 13 bases spanning the gap. The CDR3 coding sequence is TGCGCCAGCAGGGAGGGGACTTCCAGCAATCAGCCCCAGCATTTT. The encoded protein is CASREGTSSNQPQHF.

This clonotype has only one observation. This chain joins TRBV15 and TRBJ1-1; a possible D gene is TRBD1 (6 bases). V lost 6 bases and J 0 bases, leaving 8 bases between the germline ends. CDR3 length: 13 residues. Germline-derived CDR1 and CDR2 are LNHNV and YYDKDF (reference sequence). The CDR3 DNA sequence: TGTGCCACCAGGGGACAATTGAACACTGAAGCTTTCTTT. Its protein is CATRGQLNTEAFF.

The chain combines TRBV9 with TRBJ1-3; 7 bases fit TRBD1. CDR3 length equals 14 residues. V lost 1 base to trimming and J lost 2 bases; unmatched junction nucleotides: 0. Per the germline V gene, CDR1 is SGDLS and CDR2 is YYNGEE. CDR3 DNA sequence: TGTGCCAGCAGCGTACAGGGGGCTGGAAACACCATATATTTT. This encodes CASSVQGAGNTIYF.